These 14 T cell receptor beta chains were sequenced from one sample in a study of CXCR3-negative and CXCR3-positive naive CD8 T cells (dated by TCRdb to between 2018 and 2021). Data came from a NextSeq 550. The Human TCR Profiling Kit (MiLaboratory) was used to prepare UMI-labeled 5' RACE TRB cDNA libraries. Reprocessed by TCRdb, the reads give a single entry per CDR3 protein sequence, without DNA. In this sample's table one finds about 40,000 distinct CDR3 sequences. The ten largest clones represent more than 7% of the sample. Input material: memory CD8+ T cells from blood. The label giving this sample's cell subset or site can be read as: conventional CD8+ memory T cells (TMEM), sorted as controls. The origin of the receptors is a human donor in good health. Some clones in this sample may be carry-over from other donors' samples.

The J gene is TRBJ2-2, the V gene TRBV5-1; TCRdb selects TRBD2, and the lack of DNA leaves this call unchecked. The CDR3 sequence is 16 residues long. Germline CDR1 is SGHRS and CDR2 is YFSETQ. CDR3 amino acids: CASSPSDLRRPGELFF.

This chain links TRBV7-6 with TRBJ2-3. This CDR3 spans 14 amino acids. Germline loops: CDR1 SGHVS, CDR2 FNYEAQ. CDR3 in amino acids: CASSLGYATDTQYF.

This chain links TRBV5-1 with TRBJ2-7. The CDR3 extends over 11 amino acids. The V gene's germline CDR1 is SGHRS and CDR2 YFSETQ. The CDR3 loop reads CASSDSYEQYF. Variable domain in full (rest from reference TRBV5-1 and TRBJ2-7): KAGVTQTPRYLIKTRGQQVTLSCSPISGHRSVSWYQQTPGQGLQFLFEYFSETQRNKGNFPGRFSGRQFSNSRSEMNVSTLELGDSALYLCASSDSYEQYFGPGTRLTVT.

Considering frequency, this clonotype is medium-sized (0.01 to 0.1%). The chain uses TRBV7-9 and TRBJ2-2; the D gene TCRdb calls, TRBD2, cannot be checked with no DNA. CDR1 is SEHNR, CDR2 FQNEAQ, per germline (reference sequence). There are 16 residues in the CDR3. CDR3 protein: CASRESVGANTGELFF. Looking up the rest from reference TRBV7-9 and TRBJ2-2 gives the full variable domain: DTGVSQNPRHKITKRGQNVTFRCDPISEHNRLYWYRQTLGQGPEFLTYFQNEAQLEKSRLLSDRFSAERPKGSFSTLEIQRTEQGDSAMYLCASRESVGANTGELFFGEGSRLTVL.

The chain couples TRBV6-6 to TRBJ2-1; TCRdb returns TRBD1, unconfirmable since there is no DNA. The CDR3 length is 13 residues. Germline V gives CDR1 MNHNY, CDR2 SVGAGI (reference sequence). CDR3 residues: CASSYYTDPGQFF.

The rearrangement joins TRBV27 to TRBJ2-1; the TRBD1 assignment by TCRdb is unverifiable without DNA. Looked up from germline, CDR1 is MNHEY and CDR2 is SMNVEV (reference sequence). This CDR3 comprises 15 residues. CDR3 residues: CASSSSGTGYNEQFF.

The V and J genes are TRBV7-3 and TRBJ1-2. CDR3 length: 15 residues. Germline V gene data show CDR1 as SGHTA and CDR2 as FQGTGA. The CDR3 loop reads CASSPGGGTSYGYTF.

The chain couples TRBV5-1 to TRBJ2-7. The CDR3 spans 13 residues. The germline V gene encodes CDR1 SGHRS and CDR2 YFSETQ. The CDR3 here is CASSPTSSYEQYF. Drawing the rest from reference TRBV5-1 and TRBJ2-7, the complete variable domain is KAGVTQTPRYLIKTRGQQVTLSCSPISGHRSVSWYQQTPGQGLQFLFEYFSETQRNKGNFPGRFSGRQFSNSRSEMNVSTLELGDSALYLCASSPTSSYEQYFGPGTRLTVT.

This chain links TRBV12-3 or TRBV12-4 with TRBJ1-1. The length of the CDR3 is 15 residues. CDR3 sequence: CASRTYRDFLPEAFF.

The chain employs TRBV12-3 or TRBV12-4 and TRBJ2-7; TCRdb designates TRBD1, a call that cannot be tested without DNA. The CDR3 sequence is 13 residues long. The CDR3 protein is CASSLGQGGEQYF.

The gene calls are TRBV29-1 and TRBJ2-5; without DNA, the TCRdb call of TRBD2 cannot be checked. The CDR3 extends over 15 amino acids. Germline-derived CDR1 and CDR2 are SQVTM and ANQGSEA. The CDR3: CSVETGREAEETQYF.

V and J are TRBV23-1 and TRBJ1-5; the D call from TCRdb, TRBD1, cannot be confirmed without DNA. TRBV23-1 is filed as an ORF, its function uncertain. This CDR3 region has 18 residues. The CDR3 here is CASSQGYYEQGSNQPQHF.

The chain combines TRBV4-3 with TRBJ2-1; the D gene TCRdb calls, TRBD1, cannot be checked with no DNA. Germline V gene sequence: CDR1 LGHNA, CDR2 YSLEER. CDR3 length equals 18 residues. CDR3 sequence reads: CASSPIIRGQSHYNEQFF.

CDR3 protein: CASSPTSRGQDEQYF. V gene TRBV7-6 combines with J gene TRBJ2-7; TCRdb selects TRBD1, and the lack of DNA leaves this call unchecked. Germline V gene lookup returns CDR1 SGHVS and CDR2 FNYEAQ. This CDR3 spans 15 amino acids.